This T cell receptor beta chain was obtained from a study of T cell therapy after organ transplantation. Here immunoSEQ multiplex PCR was the method, and the copy in TCRdb shows in-frame clones only, minus some. The sample holds some 47,000 clones; less than 95% are singletons and the top ten take 2.5% to 3.5%. Trimming removed 1 base from V and 4 bases from J; junction bases left unmatched: 8. Germline V gene data show CDR1 as SEHNR and CDR2 as FQNEAQ (reference sequence). This CDR3 spans 16 amino acids. Study-level points and caveats: Nonresponders had marked pretherapy clonal expansions and little post-therapy change. Both transferred clonotypes and endogenous ones absent from products apparently reconstituted. CD8 clonality fold change after therapy inversely tracked pretherapy clonality.

A word on this clone: Antigen unknown.

J is TRBJ1-2 and V is TRBV7-9, with 8 bases fitting TRBD1. The material was CD8+ T cells from blood, obtained before autologous CMV-specific T cell therapy. The clonotype was recovered from a human patient who had received a solid organ transplant and had CMV disease. The CDR3 sequence is CASSLEVRGQGYGYTF. The CDR3 coding sequence is TGTGCCAGCAGCTTAGAGGTTAGAGGACAGGGCTATGGCTACACCTTC.